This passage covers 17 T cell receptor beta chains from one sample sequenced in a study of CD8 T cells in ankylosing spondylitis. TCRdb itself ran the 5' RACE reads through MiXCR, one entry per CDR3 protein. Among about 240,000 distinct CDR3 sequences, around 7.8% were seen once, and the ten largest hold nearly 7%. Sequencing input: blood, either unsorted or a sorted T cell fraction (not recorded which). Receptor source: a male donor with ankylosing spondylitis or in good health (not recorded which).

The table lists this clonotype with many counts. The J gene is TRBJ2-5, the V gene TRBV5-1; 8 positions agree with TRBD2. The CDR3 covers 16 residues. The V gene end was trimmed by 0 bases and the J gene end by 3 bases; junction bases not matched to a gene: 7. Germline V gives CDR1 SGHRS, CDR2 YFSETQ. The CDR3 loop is CASSLEGSGMEETQYF. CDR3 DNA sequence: TGCGCCAGCAGCTTGGAAGGTAGCGGGATGGAAGAGACCCAGTACTTC.

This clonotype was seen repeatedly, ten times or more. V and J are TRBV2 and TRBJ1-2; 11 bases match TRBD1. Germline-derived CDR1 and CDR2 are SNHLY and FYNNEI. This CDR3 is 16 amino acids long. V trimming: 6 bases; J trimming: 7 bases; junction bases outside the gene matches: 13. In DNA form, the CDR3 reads TGTGCCAGCAGCGTGGACAGGGGGCCGTATGTGGTTGGCTACACCTTC. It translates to CASSVDRGPYVVGYTF.

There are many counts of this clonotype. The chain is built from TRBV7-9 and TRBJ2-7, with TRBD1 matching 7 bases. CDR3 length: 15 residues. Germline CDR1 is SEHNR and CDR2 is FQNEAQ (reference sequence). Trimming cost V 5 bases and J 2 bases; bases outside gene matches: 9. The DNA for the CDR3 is TGTGCCAGCAGCACCGACAGGGCCCTTCCCTACGAGCAGTACTTC. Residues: CASSTDRALPYEQYF.

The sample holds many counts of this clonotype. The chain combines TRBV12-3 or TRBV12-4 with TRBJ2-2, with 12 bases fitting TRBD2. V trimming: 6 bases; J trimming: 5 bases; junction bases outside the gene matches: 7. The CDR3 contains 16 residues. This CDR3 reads CASSIRLAGVTGELFF. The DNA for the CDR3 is TGTGCCAGCAGCATCAGACTAGCGGGGGTTACCGGGGAGCTGTTTTTT.

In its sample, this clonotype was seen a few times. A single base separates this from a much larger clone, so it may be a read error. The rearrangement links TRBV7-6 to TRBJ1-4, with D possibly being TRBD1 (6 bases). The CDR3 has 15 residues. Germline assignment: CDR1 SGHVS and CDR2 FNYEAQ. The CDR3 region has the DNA TGTGCCAGCAGCAAGACCGGGACAAGGAATGGAAAACTGTTTTTT. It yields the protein CASSKTGTRNGKLFF. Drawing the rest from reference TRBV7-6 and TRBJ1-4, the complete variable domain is GAGVSQSPRYKVTKRGQDVALRCDPISGHVSLYWYRQALGQGPEFLTYFNYEAQQDKSGLPNDRFSAERPEGSISTLTIQRTEQRDSAMYRCASSKTGTRNGKLFFGSGTQLSVL.

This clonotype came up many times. The CDR3 region is CASSSIIDYSGSETQYF. The CDR3 region has the DNA TGTGCCAGCAGCTCAATCATCGACTATAGCGGGAGCGAGACCCAGTACTTC. The chain combines TRBV7-2 with TRBJ2-5; 9 bases agree with TRBD2. Germline values: CDR1 SGHTA, CDR2 FQGNSA. This CDR3 region has 17 residues. V shed 4 bases, J shed 5 bases, and the junction held 14 bases outside the gene matches.

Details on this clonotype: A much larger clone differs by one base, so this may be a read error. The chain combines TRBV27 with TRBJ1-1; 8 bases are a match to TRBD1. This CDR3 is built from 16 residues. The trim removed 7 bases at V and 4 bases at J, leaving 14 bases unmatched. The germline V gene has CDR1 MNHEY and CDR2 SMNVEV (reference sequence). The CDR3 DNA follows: TGTGCCAGCATTTCCCGTGCAGGGGGCGGGGGCACTGAAGCTTTCTTT. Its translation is CASISRAGGGGTEAFF.

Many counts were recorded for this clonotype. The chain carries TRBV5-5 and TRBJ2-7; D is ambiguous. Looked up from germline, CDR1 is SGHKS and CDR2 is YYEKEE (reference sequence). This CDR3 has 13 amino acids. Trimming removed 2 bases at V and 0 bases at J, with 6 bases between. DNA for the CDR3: TGTGCCAGCAGCTTCGGCTACTCCTACGAGCAGTACTTC. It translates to CASSFGYSYEQYF.

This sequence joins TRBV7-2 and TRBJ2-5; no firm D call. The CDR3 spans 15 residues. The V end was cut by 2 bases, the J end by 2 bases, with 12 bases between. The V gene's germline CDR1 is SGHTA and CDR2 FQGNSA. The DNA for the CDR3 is TGTGCCAGCAGCTTAAATTGGGGATCACAAGAGACCCAGTACTTC. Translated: CASSLNWGSQETQYF. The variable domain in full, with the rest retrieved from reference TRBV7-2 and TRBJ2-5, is GAGVSQSPSNKVTEKGKDVELRCDPISGHTALYWYRQSLGQGLEFLIYFQGNSAPDKSGLPSDRFSAERTGGSVSTLTIQRTQQEDSAVYLCASSLNWGSQETQYFGPGTRLLVL.

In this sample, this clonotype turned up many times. The CDR3 nucleotides read TGTGCCAGCAGACCTTCAGGGTTATCACCCCTCCACTTT. Amino acids: CASRPSGLSPLHF. The chain combines TRBV7-2 with TRBJ1-6; a weak D match, TRBD1 (5 bases). With 6 bases removed from V and 10 bases from J, the gap between germline ends came to 13 bases. The V gene's germline CDR1 is SGHTA and CDR2 FQGNSA. This CDR3 spans 13 amino acids.

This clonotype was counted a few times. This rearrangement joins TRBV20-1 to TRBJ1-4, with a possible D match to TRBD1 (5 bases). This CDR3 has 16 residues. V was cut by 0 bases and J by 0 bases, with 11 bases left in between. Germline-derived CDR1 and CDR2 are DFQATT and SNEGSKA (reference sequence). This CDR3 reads CSARDFQGPTNEKLFF. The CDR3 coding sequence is TGCAGTGCTAGAGATTTTCAGGGACCAACTAATGAAAAACTGTTTTTT.

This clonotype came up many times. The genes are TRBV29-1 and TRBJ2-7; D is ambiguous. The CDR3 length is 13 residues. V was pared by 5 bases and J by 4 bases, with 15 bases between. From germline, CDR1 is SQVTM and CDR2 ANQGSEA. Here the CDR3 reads CSVLVGLGYEQYF. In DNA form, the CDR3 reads TGCAGCGTTTTGGTGGGGTTGGGGTACGAGCAGTACTTC.

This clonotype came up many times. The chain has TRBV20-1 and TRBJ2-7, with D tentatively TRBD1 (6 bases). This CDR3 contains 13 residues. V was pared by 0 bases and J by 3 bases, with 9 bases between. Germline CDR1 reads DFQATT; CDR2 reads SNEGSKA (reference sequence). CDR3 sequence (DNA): TGCAGTGCTAGAGATCCCAGGGGCTACGAGCAGTACTTC. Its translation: CSARDPRGYEQYF.

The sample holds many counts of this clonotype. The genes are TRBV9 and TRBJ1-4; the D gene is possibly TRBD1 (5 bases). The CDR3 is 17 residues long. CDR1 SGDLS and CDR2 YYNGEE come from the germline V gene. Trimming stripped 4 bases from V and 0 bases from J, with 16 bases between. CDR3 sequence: CASSPRGNSATNEKLFF. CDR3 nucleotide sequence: TGTGCCAGCAGCCCCCGGGGCAACTCTGCAACTAATGAAAAACTGTTTTTT.

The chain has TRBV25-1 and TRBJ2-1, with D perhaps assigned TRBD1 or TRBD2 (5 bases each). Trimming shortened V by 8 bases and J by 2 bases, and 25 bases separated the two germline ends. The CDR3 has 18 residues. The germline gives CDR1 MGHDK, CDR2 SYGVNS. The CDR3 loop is CASGSGLMRGSTYNEQFF. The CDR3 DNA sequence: TGTGCCAGCGGCTCCGGGCTTATGAGGGGATCCACCTACAATGAGCAGTTCTTC.

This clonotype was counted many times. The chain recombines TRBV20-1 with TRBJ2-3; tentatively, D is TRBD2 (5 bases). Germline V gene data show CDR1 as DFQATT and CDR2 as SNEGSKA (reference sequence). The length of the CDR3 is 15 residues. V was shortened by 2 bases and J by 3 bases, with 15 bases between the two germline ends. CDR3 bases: TGCAGTGCTAGACCCTCCGGGGATGGGACAGATACGCAGTATTTT. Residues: CSARPSGDGTDTQYF.

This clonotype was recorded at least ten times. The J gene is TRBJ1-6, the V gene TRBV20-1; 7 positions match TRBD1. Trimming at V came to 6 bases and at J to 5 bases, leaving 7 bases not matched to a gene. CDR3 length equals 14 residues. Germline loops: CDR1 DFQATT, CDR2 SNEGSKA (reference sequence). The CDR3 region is CSAKQGSDNSPLHF. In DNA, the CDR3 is TGCAGTGCCAAACAGGGGTCGGATAATTCACCCCTCCACTTT.